Following are 10 T cell receptor beta chains from one sample sequenced in a study. TCRdb reprocessed the 5' RACE reads with MiXCR, giving one entry per CDR3 protein. The repertoire holds some 64,000 distinct CDR3 sequences, with about 22% as singletons. The specimen sequenced was memory CD4+ T cells sorted from a lymph node. The subset: memory CD4+ T cells, CD4+CD45RO+CD25-. Every receptor here comes from a female donor with breast cancer.

The chain recombines TRBV4-3 with TRBJ2-7, with TRBD2 identical over 8 bases. This CDR3 spans 16 amino acids. V shed 0 bases and J 2 bases; nucleotides not matched to a gene: 6. CDR1 is LGHNA, CDR2 YSLEER, per germline. The DNA for the CDR3 is TGCGCCAGCAGCCAAGATCTTAGCGGGACACCCTACGAGCAGTACTTC. Translated, it gives CASSQDLSGTPYEQYF.

This clonotype showed up just a few times. The V and J genes are TRBV5-1 and TRBJ2-3, with TRBD2 identical over 12 bases. Germline values: CDR1 SGHRS, CDR2 YFSETQ. The length of the CDR3 is 18 residues. Trimming at V came to 3 bases and at J to 6 bases, leaving 14 bases not matched to a gene. CDR3 amino acids: CASSSLAGGPLFSDTQYF. CDR3 bases: TGCGCCAGCAGCTCCCTAGCGGGAGGGCCACTTTTCTCCGATACGCAGTATTTT.

This clonotype was seen ten or more times. The CDR3 DNA is TGCGCCAGCAGCCTCAAAGCCGGGACAGGGGGCACAGATACGCAGTATTTT. Translation: CASSLKAGTGGTDTQYF. The V and J genes are TRBV5-1 and TRBJ2-3; 10 positions match TRBD1. The junction had 9 bases not matched to a gene; V was cut back by 4 bases and J by 1 base. The CDR3 is 17 residues long. Germline V gene lookup returns CDR1 SGHRS and CDR2 YFSETQ. Full variable domain (missing parts from reference TRBV5-1 and TRBJ2-3): KAGVTQTPRYLIKTRGQQVTLSCSPISGHRSVSWYQQTPGQGLQFLFEYFSETQRNKGNFPGRFSGRQFSNSRSEMNVSTLELGDSALYLCASSLKAGTGGTDTQYFGPGTRLTVL.

The J gene is TRBJ2-3, the V gene TRBV7-2; D is possibly TRBD1 (6 bases). Germline CDR1 SGHTA, CDR2 FQGNSA. V shed 1 base and J shed 2 bases, with 16 bases lying between them. This CDR3 comprises 17 residues. The CDR3 DNA is TGTGCCAGCAGCTTAGAACGGGACACCTCATACACAGATACGCAGTATTTT. Protein: CASSLERDTSYTDTQYF. Drawing the rest from reference TRBV7-2 and TRBJ2-3, the complete variable domain is GAGVSQSPSNKVTEKGKDVELRCDPISGHTALYWYRQSLGQGLEFLIYFQGNSAPDKSGLPSDRFSAERTGGSVSTLTIQRTQQEDSAVYLCASSLERDTSYTDTQYFGPGTRLTVL.

This clonotype was found a few times. The V and J genes are TRBV7-6 and TRBJ1-2, with D hard to call. Between the trimmed V and J ends, which lost 4 bases and 3 bases, there was a span of 21 bases. The CDR3 contains 17 residues. In germline, CDR1 is SGHVS, CDR2 FNYEAQ. CDR3 nucleotide sequence: TGTGCCAGCAGCTCGGGGAGCGTCCCCCTTCGGGACTATGGCTACACCTTC. Protein product: CASSSGSVPLRDYGYTF.

J is TRBJ2-3 and V is TRBV6-5; 7 nucleotides match TRBD2. V shed 8 bases, J shed 4 bases, and the junction held 9 bases outside the gene matches. This CDR3 is 14 amino acids long. CDR1 is MNHEY and CDR2 is SVGAGI in the germline V gene. The CDR3 spells CASGYVGRADTQYF. CDR3 nucleotides: TGTGCCAGCGGCTACGTAGGGAGGGCAGATACGCAGTATTTT.

Note on this clonotype: A much larger clone lies one base from this, so it may be a read error. This chain joins TRBV6-5 and TRBJ1-2, with D hard to call. The CDR3 is made up of 14 amino acids. Germline-derived CDR1 and CDR2 are MNHEY and SVGAGI. CDR3 nucleotide sequence: TGTGCCAGCAGTATGACAAGAGCTAACTATGGCCACACCTTC. It yields the protein CASSMTRANYGHTF.

This clonotype showed up just a few times. The chain links TRBV7-3 to TRBJ2-3, with D hard to call. The germline V gene encodes CDR1 SGHTA and CDR2 FQGTGA. There are 13 residues in the CDR3. The V end lost 0 bases, the J end lost 8 bases, and 9 bases lay between the germline ends. The CDR3 DNA reads as TGTGCCAGCAGCTTAACTCCCCTTGGTACGCAGTATTTT. This sequence encodes CASSLTPLGTQYF.

This clonotype was seen a handful of times. Relative to the germline gene, one junction end is altered; a read error may explain this. The chain uses TRBV15 and TRBJ1-4; D is possibly TRBD1 (5 bases). Germline V gives CDR1 LNHNV, CDR2 YYDKDF (reference sequence). This CDR3 is 15 amino acids long. The DNA of the CDR3 is TGTGCCACCAGAAGAGAGAGGAGACAGCAAGAAAAACTGTTTTTT. Its protein is CATRRERRQQEKLFF.

This clonotype was found many times. V and J are TRBV25-1 and TRBJ1-1, with D perhaps TRBD1 (5 bases). Germline-derived CDR1 and CDR2 are MGHDK and SYGVNS. This CDR3 has 13 residues. Trimming removed 1 base at V and 10 bases at J, with 13 bases between. CDR3 nucleotide sequence: TGTGCCAGCAGTGAATTAGGTTTAAGGGGAGCTTTCTTT. Translation gives CASSELGLRGAFF.